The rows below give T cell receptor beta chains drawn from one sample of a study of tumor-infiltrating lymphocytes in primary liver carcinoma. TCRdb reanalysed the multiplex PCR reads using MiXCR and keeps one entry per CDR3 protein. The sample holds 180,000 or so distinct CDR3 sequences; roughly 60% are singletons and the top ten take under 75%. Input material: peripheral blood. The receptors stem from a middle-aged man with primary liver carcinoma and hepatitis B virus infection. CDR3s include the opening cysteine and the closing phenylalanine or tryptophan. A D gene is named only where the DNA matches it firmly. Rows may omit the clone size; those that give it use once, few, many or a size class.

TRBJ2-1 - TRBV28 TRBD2 CASSFVSAGLAYNEQFF TGTGCCAGCAGTTTTGTAAGTGCCGGACTAGCGTACAATGAGCAGTTCTTC
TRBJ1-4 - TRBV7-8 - CASRLVAEFNEKLFF TGTGCCAGCCGGCTTGTGGCAGAATTTAATGAAAAACTGTTTTTT
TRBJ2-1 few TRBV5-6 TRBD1 CASSFGTDYNEQFF TGTGCCAGCAGCTTTGGGACAGACTACAATGAGCAGTTCTTC
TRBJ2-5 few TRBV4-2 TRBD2 CASSLGTSGRETQYF TGTGCCAGCAGCCTCGGGACTAGCGGGAGGGAGACCCAGTACTTC
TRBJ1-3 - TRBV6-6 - CDSNPGHSGNTIYF TGTGACAGCAACCCCGGACACTCTGGAAACACCATATATTTT
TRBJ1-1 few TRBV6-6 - CASSRGLNTEAFF TGTGCCAGCAGCCGGGGGCTAAACACTGAAGCTTTCTTT
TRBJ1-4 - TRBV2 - CASGPLTRNEKLFF TGTGCCAGCGGACCACTGACAAGGAATGAAAAACTGTTTTTT
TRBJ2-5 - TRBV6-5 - CASSSGLGGQEVQYF TGTGCCAGCAGCTCCGGGTTGGGGGGGCAAGAGGTCCAGTACTTC
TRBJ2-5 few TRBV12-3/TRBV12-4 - CASSTSIQETQYF TGTGCCAGCAGCACCTCGATCCAAGAGACCCAGTACTTC
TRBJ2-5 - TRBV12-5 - CASGLRPEAQETHYF TGTGCTAGTGGTTTGAGGCCAGAAGCTCAAGAGACCCATTACTTC
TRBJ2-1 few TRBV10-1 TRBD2 CASSENTGLASNNEQFF TGCGCCAGCAGTGAGAATACGGGACTAGCGTCTAACAATGAGCAGTTCTTC
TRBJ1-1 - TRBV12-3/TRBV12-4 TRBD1 CASSWGQVNTEASF TGTGCCAGCAGTTGGGGACAGGTGAACACTGAAGCTTCCTTT
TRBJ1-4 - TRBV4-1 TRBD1 CASSQNAGTGREKLFF TGCGCCAGCAGCCAAAATGCCGGGACAGGGCGGGAAAAACTGTTTTTT
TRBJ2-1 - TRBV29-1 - CGVGPPSSSYIEQLF TGCGGCGTGGGGCCTCCTTCCAGCTCCTACATTGAGCAGTTATTC
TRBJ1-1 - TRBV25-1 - CASSEPTENTEAFF TGTGCCAGCAGTGAACCGACAGAGAACACTGAAGCTTTCTTT
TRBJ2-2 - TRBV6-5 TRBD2 CASSFGLVSWVGELFF TGTGCCAGCAGTTTCGGACTAGTGTCCTGGGTCGGGGAGCTGTTTTTT
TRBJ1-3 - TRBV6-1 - CASRESRNTIYF TGTGCCAGCAGGGAGAGTAGAAACACCATATATTTT
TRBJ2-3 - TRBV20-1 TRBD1 CSAKPLRDRVGENTDTQYF TGCAGTGCTAAGCCCCTCCGGGACAGGGTGGGGGAAAACACAGATACGCAGTATTTT
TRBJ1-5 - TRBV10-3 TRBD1 CAISESPGTGTNQPQHF TGTGCCATCAGTGAGTCGCCGGGGACAGGGACGAATCAGCCCCAGCATTTT
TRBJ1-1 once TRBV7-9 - CASSLGGMGSAEAFF TGTGCCAGCAGCTTGGGGGGCATGGGTTCCGCTGAAGCTTTCTTT
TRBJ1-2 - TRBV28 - CASSIEKYGYTF TGTGCCAGCAGTATCGAAAAATATGGCTACACCTTC
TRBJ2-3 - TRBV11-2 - CASSIPRDMSTDTQYF TGTGCCAGCAGTATACCCCGGGACATGAGCACAGATACGCAGTATTTT
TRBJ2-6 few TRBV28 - CASTQQGFSGANVLTF TGTGCCAGCACCCAACAGGGTTTCTCTGGGGCCAACGTCCTGACTTTC
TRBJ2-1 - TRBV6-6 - CASRSRTYNEQFF TGTGCCAGCAGATCCCGGACTTACAATGAGCAGTTCTTC
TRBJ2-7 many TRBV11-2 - CASSLVTGKHEQYF TGTGCCAGCAGCTTAGTGACCGGTAAGCACGAGCAGTACTTC
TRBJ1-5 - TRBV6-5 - CASRPAGGNQPQHF TGTGCCAGCAGGCCTGCCGGCGGCAATCAGCCCCAGCATTTT
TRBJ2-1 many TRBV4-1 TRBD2 CASSQKGLAGGRDYNEQFF TGCGCCAGCAGCCAAAAGGGACTAGCGGGAGGGCGTGACTACAATGAGCAGTTCTTC
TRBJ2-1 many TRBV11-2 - CASSLDNEQFF TGTGCCAGCAGCTTAGACAATGAGCAGTTCTTC
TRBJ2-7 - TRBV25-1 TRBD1 CASSDPGQGAYEQYF TGTGCCAGCAGTGATCCGGGACAGGGGGCGTACGAGCAGTACTTC
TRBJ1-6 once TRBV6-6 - CASSYSLESSLHF TGTGCCAGCAGTTACTCTCTAGAATCATCCCTCCACTTT
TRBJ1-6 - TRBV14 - CASSRLLSPLHF TGTGCCAGCTCCAGGCTCCTTTCACCCCTCCACTTT
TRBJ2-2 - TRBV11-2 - CDSTTANTGELFF TGTGACAGCACTACAGCGAACACCGGGGAGCTGTTTTTT
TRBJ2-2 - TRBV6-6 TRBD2 CASSPLAGENAWELFF TGTGCCAGCAGTCCACTAGCGGGTGAAAACGCCTGGGAGCTGTTTTTT
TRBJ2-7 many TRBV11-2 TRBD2 CASSLGLAGPKQYF TGTGCCAGCAGCTTAGGTCTAGCGGGACCAAAGCAGTACTTC
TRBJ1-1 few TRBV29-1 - CSVGGGGMNTEAFF TGCAGCGTGGGGGGGGGCGGGATGAACACTGAAGCTTTCTTT
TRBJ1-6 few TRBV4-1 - CASSQEPGNYNSPLHF TGCGCCAGCAGCCAAGAGCCGGGCAACTATAATTCACCCCTCCACTTT
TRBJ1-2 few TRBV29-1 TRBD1 CSVTLNRGSNYGYTF TGCAGCGTAACACTGAACAGGGGGTCTAACTATGGCTACACCTTC
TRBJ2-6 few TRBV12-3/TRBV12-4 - CASKGNTRSGANVLTF TGTGCCAGCAAGGGAAATACCCGCTCTGGGGCCAACGTCCTGACTTTC
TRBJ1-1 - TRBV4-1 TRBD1 CASSLGDRTTEAFF TGCGCCAGCAGCCTGGGGGACAGAACCACTGAAGCTTTCTTT